The text below deals with one T cell receptor (beta chain). Which antigen it targets is not known. Within one base of it there is no much larger clone, and no base qualities were kept. The data stem from a study of blood T cell repertoires in COVID-19 (dated by TCRdb to about 2020). Background for the entire study: The collaborator samples originated in the United States, Italy and Spain and spanned the acute and convalescent phases of COVID-19. Where available, HLA class I and class II types were taken from metadata supplied by the sample provider and were not determined by assay-based typing. Nearly every sample came with metadata listing a de-identified subject ID, COVID-19 status, age in years and sex. The prospective study material was composed of cDNA or gDNA derived from T cells, B-cell-depleted T cells, or PBMCs. The repertoires were made available in a free public database intended to serve as a resource for research on the immune response to SARS-CoV-2. Subjects who had been exposed to COVID-19, were actively infected with it, or had recovered from it provided the deeply sampled blood TCRbeta repertoires that made up the dataset. The samples were drawn from the first 160 participants of the ongoing ImmuneRACE study and from some 1,300 subjects provided by 6 global collaborators. What the research found in general, with its limitations: Clinical and demographic metadata were provided uncurated, with the amount varying by source and participant.

Collaborating institutions collected whole blood in K2EDTA tubes following their own protocols. For TCRbeta analysis, collaborator samples were shipped as frozen whole blood, as isolated PBMCs, or as DNA extracted from either sample type. The CDR3 starts with the cysteine, ends with the phenylalanine, and has 16 residues. The entry retains the CDR3 DNA only, 48 bases that are in frame from base 1. The germline V gene specifies SGDLS as CDR1 and YYNGEE as CDR2. V has 4 bases trimmed and J has 4 bases trimmed; junction bases matching no gene number 10. TCRbeta CDR3 regions were amplified from genomic DNA using the immunoSEQ Assay, a bias-controlled multiplex PCR. The authors processed their data as follows. The number of nucleated cells in each sample was estimated by amplification of reference gene primers within the assay. To quantify the absolute abundance of each unique TCRbeta CDR3 rearrangement, sequence reads were collapsed and filtered. For each sample, productive Simpson clonality was calculated as the square root of Simpson's diversity index over productive rearrangements. Not all clones reach the TCRdb copy of this immuneACCESS table, which keeps in-frame sequences only. Checked studies attribute under half of the gap to unresolved V genes and leave the rest unexplained. That table furnishes V, J and clone size, whereas the DNA furnished D and trimming. Counted in this sample were 250,000 to 350,000 clones; roughly 86% of them appeared once. The ten largest account for less than 10% of the sample.

Material: peripheral blood. Recombination joined TRBV9 with TRBJ2-3; 9 of the junction bases match TRBD2. This sequence was found in a man younger than 35 with active or convalescent COVID-19. This receptor has the CDR3 CASSPLGGGASDTQYF. At the DNA level, the sequence is TGTGCCAGCAGCCCATTAGGCGGGGGGGCCTCAGATACGCAGTATTTT.